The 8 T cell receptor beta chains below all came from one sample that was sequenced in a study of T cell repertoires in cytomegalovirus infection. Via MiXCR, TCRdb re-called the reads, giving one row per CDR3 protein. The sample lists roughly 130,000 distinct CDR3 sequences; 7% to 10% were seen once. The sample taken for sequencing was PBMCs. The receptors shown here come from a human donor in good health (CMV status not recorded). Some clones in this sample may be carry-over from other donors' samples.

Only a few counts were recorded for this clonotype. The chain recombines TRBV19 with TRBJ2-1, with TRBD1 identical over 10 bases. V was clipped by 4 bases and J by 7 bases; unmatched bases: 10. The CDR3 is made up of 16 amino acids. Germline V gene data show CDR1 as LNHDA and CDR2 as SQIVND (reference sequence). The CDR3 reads CASSRSTGGRRNEQFF. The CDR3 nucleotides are TGTGCCAGTAGTAGGTCGACAGGGGGCAGGAGGAATGAGCAGTTCTTC. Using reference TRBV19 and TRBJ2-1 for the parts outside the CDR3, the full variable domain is DGGITQSPKYLFRKEGQNVTLSCEQNLNHDAMYWYRQDPGQGLRLIYYSQIVNDFQKGDIAEGYSVSREKKESFPLTVTSAQKNPTAFYLCASSRSTGGRRNEQFFGPGTRLTVL.

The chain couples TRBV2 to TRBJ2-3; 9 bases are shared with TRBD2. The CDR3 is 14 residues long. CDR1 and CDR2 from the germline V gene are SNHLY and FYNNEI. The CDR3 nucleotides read TGTGCAATTGCGGCTAGCGGGGTTAAAGATACGCAGTATTTT. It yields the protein CAIAASGVKDTQYF.

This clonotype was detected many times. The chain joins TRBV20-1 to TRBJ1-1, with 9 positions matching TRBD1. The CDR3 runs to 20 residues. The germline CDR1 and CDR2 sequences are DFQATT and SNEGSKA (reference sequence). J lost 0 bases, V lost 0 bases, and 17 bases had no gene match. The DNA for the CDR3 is TGCAGTGCTAGAGAACCCGGTCGTGGACAGGGGTTTTCTATGAACACTGAAGCTTTCTTT. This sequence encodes CSAREPGRGQGFSMNTEAFF.

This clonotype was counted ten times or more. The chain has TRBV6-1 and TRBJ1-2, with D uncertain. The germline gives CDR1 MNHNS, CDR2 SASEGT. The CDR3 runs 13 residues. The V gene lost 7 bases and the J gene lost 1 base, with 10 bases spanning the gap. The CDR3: CASTEGRNYGYTF. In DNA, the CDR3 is TGTGCCAGCACCGAGGGCCGTAACTATGGCTACACCTTC.

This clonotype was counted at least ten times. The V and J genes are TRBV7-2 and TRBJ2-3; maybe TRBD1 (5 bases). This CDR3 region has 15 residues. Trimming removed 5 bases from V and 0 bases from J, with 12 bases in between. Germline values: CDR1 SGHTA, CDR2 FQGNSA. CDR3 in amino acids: CASSRRPGSTDTQYF. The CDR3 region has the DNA TGTGCCAGCAGCCGCCGGCCAGGGAGCACAGATACGCAGTATTTT.

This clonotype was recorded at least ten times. CDR3: CSASEATNEKLFF. The CDR3, as DNA: TGCAGTGCTAGTGAGGCAACTAATGAAAAACTGTTTTTT. The rearrangement joins TRBV20-1 to TRBJ1-4, with D hard to call. V was shortened by 3 bases and J by 0 bases, with 5 bases between the two germline ends. The CDR3 contains 13 residues. Germline lookup yields CDR1 DFQATT and CDR2 SNEGSKA (reference sequence).

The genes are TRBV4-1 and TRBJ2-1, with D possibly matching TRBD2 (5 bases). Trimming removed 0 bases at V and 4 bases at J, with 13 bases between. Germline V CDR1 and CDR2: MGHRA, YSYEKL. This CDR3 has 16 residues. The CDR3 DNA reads TGCGCCAGCAGCCAAGATCCAACGGGGTCGTACAATGAGCAGTTCTTC. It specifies CASSQDPTGSYNEQFF.

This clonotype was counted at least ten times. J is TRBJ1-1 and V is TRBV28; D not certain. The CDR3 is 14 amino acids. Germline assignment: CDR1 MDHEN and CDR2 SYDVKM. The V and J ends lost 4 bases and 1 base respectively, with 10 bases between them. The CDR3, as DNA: TGTGCCAGCAGTTCCCGGGCCTCGAACACTGAAGCTTTCTTT. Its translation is CASSSRASNTEAFF.